What follows are 21 T cell receptor beta chains derived from one specimen sequenced in a study of cytomegalovirus exposure and HLA in healthy donors. 13 Jbeta primers and 60 Vbeta primers were used for the PCR. Libraries were prepared by immunoSEQ multiplex PCR; TCRdb keeps only in-frame clonotypes and omits some of them. There are 150,000 or so clones in the sample; around three quarters occur only once, and approximately 2.3% lies in the top ten. Specimen: PBMCs. These receptors came from a man in his fifties or sixties in good health and CMV-seropositive.

This clone was seen a few times. V is TRBV4-2 and J is TRBJ1-6; no definite D call. Trimming cost V 0 bases and J 9 bases, with 6 bases left between them. The CDR3 is 13 amino acids. CDR1 and CDR2 (germline): LGHNA, YNFKEQ. This CDR3 is CASSQDPSSPLHF. DNA for the CDR3: TGTGCCAGCAGCCAAGATCCGAGTTCACCCCTCCACTTT.

The rearrangement joins TRBV9 to TRBJ2-2; TRBD1 aligns across 9 bases. The CDR3 is made up of 18 amino acids. V gave up 0 bases and J gave up 1 base; unmatched junction bases: 7. Germline-derived CDR1 and CDR2 are SGDLS and YYNGEE. CDR3 region: CASSVGNRGPVNTGELFF. In nucleotides, the CDR3 is TGTGCCAGCAGCGTAGGGAACAGGGGGCCGGTGAACACCGGGGAGCTGTTTTTT.

The gene calls are TRBV18 and TRBJ1-4; unclear D gene. Germline V gene data show CDR1 as KGHSH and CDR2 as LQKENI. Trimming pared 3 bases from V and 5 bases from J, leaving 19 bases between. The CDR3 sequence is 17 residues long. CDR3 protein: CASSPRVRGIRNEKLFF. The CDR3 DNA follows: TGTGCCAGCTCACCTCGTGTGAGAGGAATACGGAATGAAAAACTGTTTTTT.

CDR3 nucleotides: TGTGCCAGTAGCGAACCTTGGCCCCCCACAGATACGCAGTATTTT. It specifies CASSEPWPPTDTQYF. This rearrangement joins TRBV19 to TRBJ2-3; D not resolved. The V end was cut by 6 bases, the J end by 2 bases, with 15 bases between. CDR1 is LNHDA, CDR2 SQIVND, per germline (reference sequence). The CDR3 loop spans 15 amino acids.

V is TRBV7-2 and J is TRBJ2-2; 8 bases align to TRBD2. Germline lookup yields CDR1 SGHTA and CDR2 FQGNSA. This CDR3 has 15 residues. Trimming at V came to 5 bases and at J to 1 base, leaving 3 bases not matched to a gene. The CDR3 bases are TGTGCCAGCAGCCTGAGCGGGAGGAACACCGGGGAGCTGTTTTTT. Amino acid sequence: CASSLSGRNTGELFF.

The rearrangement links TRBV14 to TRBJ1-1; 9 bases align to TRBD1. V was clipped by 6 bases and J by 1 base; unmatched bases: 9. The germline CDR1 and CDR2 sequences are SGHDN and FVKESK. CDR3 length: 16 residues. The DNA for the CDR3 is TGTGCCAGCAGTAACAGGGGGCGGATGGCGAACACTGAAGCTTTCTTT. Protein sequence: CASSNRGRMANTEAFF.

This chain links TRBV5-1 with TRBJ1-4; unclear D gene. CDR1 and CDR2 from the germline V gene are SGHRS and YFSETQ. The CDR3 is made up of 16 amino acids. V shed 0 bases and J shed 7 bases, with 16 bases lying between them. The CDR3 sequence: CASSLGLAEGTEKLFF. The CDR3 region has the DNA TGCGCCAGCAGCTTGGGGCTGGCAGAGGGAACTGAAAAACTGTTTTTT.

This chain connects TRBV19 to TRBJ1-5; D unresolved. Per germline, CDR1 LNHDA and CDR2 SQIVND (reference sequence). The CDR3 has 14 residues. The germline V and J ends were trimmed by 2 bases and 0 bases, with 5 bases remaining between them. Here the CDR3 DNA reads TGTGCCAGTAGTATAACTAATAGCAATCAGCCCCAGCATTTT. Encoded protein: CASSITNSNQPQHF.

The rearrangement joins TRBV5-5 to TRBJ1-4; 8 bases line up with TRBD1. V dropped 5 bases and J dropped 0; count of bases not matched to a gene: 9. The CDR3 length is 17 residues. The V gene's germline CDR1 is SGHKS and CDR2 YYEKEE (reference sequence). CDR3 residues: CASRPRQGTATNEKLFF. CDR3 bases: TGTGCCAGCAGACCCCGACAGGGGACCGCAACTAATGAAAAACTGTTTTTT. Looking up the rest from reference TRBV5-5 and TRBJ1-4 gives the full variable domain: DAGVTQSPTHLIKTRGQQVTLRCSPISGHKSVSWYQQVLGQGPQFIFQYYEKEERGRGNFPDRFSARQFPNYSSELNVNALLLGDSALYLCASRPRQGTATNEKLFFGSGTQLSVL.

This clone was counted only a few times. The V and J genes are TRBV5-1 and TRBJ2-2; 10 bases are a match to TRBD2. Germline CDR1 reads SGHRS; CDR2 reads YFSETQ. The J segment lost 0 bases and the V segment lost 4 bases, leaving 9 bases of the junction unmatched. The CDR3 is 18 residues long. In DNA form, the CDR3 reads TGCGCCAGCAGCAAAGGGCCCCTAGCGGGGGCGAACACCGGGGAGCTGTTTTTT. Amino acid sequence: CASSKGPLAGANTGELFF.

The rearrangement uses TRBV6-1 and TRBJ2-7; 9 bases agree with TRBD2. The CDR3 extends over 17 amino acids. Germline V gives CDR1 MNHNS, CDR2 SASEGT. The V segment lost 3 bases and the J segment 1 base; nucleotides outside the gene matches: 10. The CDR3 region is CASSDIPLLAGSYEQYF. In DNA form, the CDR3 reads TGTGCCAGCAGTGATATCCCGTTACTAGCGGGTTCCTACGAGCAGTACTTC.

This chain uses TRBV9 with TRBJ2-5, with D perhaps TRBD1 (6 bases). Near its end, the DNA agrees better with TRBJ2-7, so the J call may be wrong. The CDR3 is made up of 15 amino acids. Germline CDR1 and CDR2: SGDLS and YYNGEE. CDR3 sequence reads: CASSVEGQNTYEQYF. For the CDR3, the DNA is TGTGCCAGCAGCGTAGAAGGACAGAACACCTACGAGCAGTACTTC.

This chain uses TRBV28 with TRBJ1-3, with TRBD1 matching 8 bases. The V segment lost 8 bases and the J segment 0 bases; nucleotides outside the gene matches: 3. The length of the CDR3 is 14 residues. Germline CDR1 MDHEN, CDR2 SYDVKM. DNA of the CDR3: TGTGCCAGCCAAACAGGGGGCTCTGGAAACACCATATATTTT. Its translation is CASQTGGSGNTIYF.

The V call is TRBV5-4, the J call TRBJ2-1; 8 nucleotides align to TRBD2. CDR1 and CDR2 from the germline V gene are SGHNT and YYREEE (reference sequence). This CDR3 region has 17 residues. Germline trimming cut 4 bases from V and 0 bases from J; bases unmatched to any gene: 9. The CDR3 DNA sequence: TGTGCCAGCAGCGTCGGGGGCGGGACTAGCTCCTACAATGAGCAGTTCTTC. Its translation: CASSVGGGTSSYNEQFF.

The V gene is TRBV7-2, the J gene TRBJ2-7; D might be TRBD2 (6 bases). CDR1 and CDR2 (germline): SGHTA, FQGNSA. The CDR3 extends over 15 amino acids. V lost 8 bases to trimming and J lost 4 bases, with 21 bases between them. As DNA, the CDR3 is TGTGCCAGCGCCCCCTGGGAGGAGGCTTGGTACGAGCAGTACTTC. Protein: CASAPWEEAWYEQYF.

The rearrangement links TRBV11-2 to TRBJ2-5; 7 nucleotides line up with TRBD2. Germline lookup yields CDR1 SGHAT and CDR2 FQNNGV. The CDR3 totals 16 residues. V was clipped by 1 base and J by 3 bases; unmatched bases: 8. Written as DNA, the CDR3 is TGTGCCAGCAGCTTAGTTTTCTGGGGGGGGAAAGAGACCCAGTACTTC. Residues: CASSLVFWGGKETQYF. The complete variable domain, with remaining parts taken from reference TRBV11-2 and TRBJ2-5, reads EAGVAQSPRYKIIEKRQSVAFWCNPISGHATLYWYQQILGQGPKLLIQFQNNGVVDDSQLPKDRFSAERLKGVDSTLKIQPAKLEDSAVYLCASSLVFWGGKETQYFGPGTRLLVL.

This clone was found a few times. Other nucleotide sequences in the sample specify the same CDR3. The chain employs TRBV5-1 and TRBJ1-1; 9 positions agree with TRBD1. The CDR3 sequence is 14 residues long. The junction had 0 bases not matched to a gene; V was cut back by 2 bases and J by 1 base. CDR1 and CDR2 from the germline V gene are SGHRS and YFSETQ. The CDR3 loop is CASSLQGANTEAFF. CDR3 sequence (DNA): TGCGCCAGCAGCTTACAGGGGGCGAACACTGAAGCTTTCTTT.

Turning to this clone: No conserved phenylalanine or tryptophan ends this CDR3, so it is likely a read error. It is unclear where the CDR3 begins or ends on the DNA, so no DNA is shown, and the CDR3 is as TCRdb lists it. The chain links TRBV19 to TRBJ2-3; the table's D call TRBD2 went unverified against the DNA. The CDR3 length is 12 residues, termini included. CDR1 LNHDA and CDR2 SQIVND come from the germline V gene (reference sequence). CDR3 sequence reads: CASPTAPDYRFE.

J is TRBJ2-7 and V is TRBV21-1; the table's D call of TRBD1 was not tested on the DNA. TRBV21-1 has pseudogene status. The CDR3 is made up of 14 amino acids. The CDR3: CASSTPQATYEQYF. The CDR3 nucleotides read TGTGCCAGCAGCACCCCACAGGCTACCTACGAGCAGTACTTC.

The rearrangement uses TRBV10-3 and TRBJ2-1, with 9 bases aligning to TRBD1. The V gene end was trimmed by 9 bases and the J gene end by 4 bases; junction bases not matched to a gene: 7. Germline V gene data show CDR1 as ENHRY and CDR2 as SYGVKD. The CDR3 runs 14 residues. The chain's CDR3 is CAMPGTGRYNEQFF. Here the CDR3 DNA reads TGTGCCATGCCCGGGACAGGGCGATACAATGAGCAGTTCTTC.

V is TRBV2 and J is TRBJ1-5, with D perhaps matching TRBD1 (5 bases). The germline V gene encodes CDR1 SNHLY and CDR2 FYNNEI. V was trimmed by 6 bases and J by 4 bases, leaving 10 bases between them. This CDR3 has 13 amino acids. The CDR3 DNA follows: TGTGCCAGCAGCCTGACAGTAAATCAGCCCCAGCATTTT. It translates to CASSLTVNQPQHF.